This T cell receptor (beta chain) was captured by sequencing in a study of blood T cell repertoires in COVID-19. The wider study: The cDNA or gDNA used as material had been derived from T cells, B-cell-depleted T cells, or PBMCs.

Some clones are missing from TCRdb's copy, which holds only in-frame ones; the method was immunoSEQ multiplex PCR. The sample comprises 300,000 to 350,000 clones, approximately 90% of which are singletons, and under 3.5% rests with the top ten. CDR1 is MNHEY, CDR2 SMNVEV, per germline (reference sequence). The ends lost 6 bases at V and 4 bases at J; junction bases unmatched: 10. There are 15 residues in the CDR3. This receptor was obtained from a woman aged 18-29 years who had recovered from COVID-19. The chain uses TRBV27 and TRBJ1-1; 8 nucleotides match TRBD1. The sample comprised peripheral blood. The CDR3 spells CASRTRQGRTTEAFF. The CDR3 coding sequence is TGTGCCAGCAGGACAAGACAGGGGCGAACCACTGAAGCTTTCTTT.